Below, 15 T cell receptor beta chains from the same sample are listed, as sequenced in a study of Ad26.COV2.S vaccination and SARS-CoV-2 variants. The sample's treatment: some 20 received Ad26.COV2.S at low or high dose, single or two shots; 5 received placebo; per-sample allocation not given. Sample collection was performed on day 63 after the first vaccine or placebo injection. TCRdb's copy holds only in-frame clones and misses some; the assay was immunoSEQ multiplex PCR. The sample yields around 350,000 clones, 70% to 90% seen once. The material sequenced was peripheral blood, taken in a trial of Ad26.COV2.S vaccine versus placebo. These receptors came from a person aged 18-60 years who received the Ad26.COV2.S COVID-19 vaccine or a placebo.

In DNA form, the CDR3 reads TGTGCCAGCAGTCCTCATCTTTTAGCGGGGGATAACACCGGGGAGCTGTTTTTT. It yields the protein CASSPHLLAGDNTGELFF. This sequence joins TRBV27 and TRBJ2-2; 9 nucleotides align to TRBD2. The CDR3 has 18 residues. The junction had 12 bases not matched to a gene; V was cut back by 5 bases and J by 2 bases. Germline loops: CDR1 MNHEY, CDR2 SMNVEV (reference sequence).

The CDR3 here is CASNPNPIRGTEAFF. Written as DNA, the CDR3 is TGTGCCAGCAACCCGAACCCAATAAGGGGAACTGAAGCTTTCTTT. The chain combines TRBV5-6 with TRBJ1-1; weak D call: TRBD1 (5 bases). CDR1 and CDR2 from the germline V gene are SGHDT and YYEEEE. The CDR3 runs 15 residues. V lost 6 bases, J lost 5 bases, and 20 bases lay in between.

The V call is TRBV19, the J call TRBJ2-7; D ambiguous. V gave up 6 bases and J gave up 2 bases, with 14 bases separating them. The CDR3 sequence is 14 residues long. Germline V gene data show CDR1 as LNHDA and CDR2 as SQIVND (reference sequence). CDR3 protein: CASSIGLTAYEQYF. CDR3 DNA sequence: TGTGCCAGTAGCATCGGCCTAACCGCCTACGAGCAGTACTTC.

The chain is built from TRBV29-1 and TRBJ2-5; D is perhaps TRBD2 (5 bases). The CDR3 loop spans 16 amino acids. The V gene's germline CDR1 is SQVTM and CDR2 ANQGSEA. Trimming cost V 0 bases and J 3 bases, with 17 bases left between them. The CDR3 DNA sequence: TGCAGCGTTGAAGACCCACCAGTACGAGGGAAAGAGACCCAGTACTTC. Protein sequence: CSVEDPPVRGKETQYF.

This clone has a handful of counts. V usage is TRBV4-1 and J usage is TRBJ1-6; the D is unclear. The CDR3 totals 17 residues. Germline V gene data show CDR1 as MGHRA and CDR2 as YSYEKL. The V gene lost 0 bases and the J gene lost 7 bases, with 16 bases spanning the gap. Written as DNA, the CDR3 is TGCGCCAGCAGCCAAGATGGAGGCATTATCTTAAATTCACCCCTCCACTTT. Translated: CASSQDGGIILNSPLHF.

The rearrangement joins TRBV6-5 to TRBJ2-1, with TRBD2 as a possible D gene (6 bases). Germline lookup yields CDR1 MNHEY and CDR2 SVGAGI. V was cut by 6 bases and J by 0 bases, with 12 bases left in between. CDR3 size: 15 residues. The CDR3 loop reads CASSVAAGSYNEQFF. The CDR3 nucleotides are TGTGCCAGCAGCGTAGCGGCGGGCTCCTACAATGAGCAGTTCTTC.

The rearrangement joins TRBV2 to TRBJ1-5; TRBD1 aligns across 7 bases. This CDR3 comprises 16 residues. With V trimmed by 6 bases and J by 2 bases, 10 bases remained unmatched. Germline V gene sequence: CDR1 SNHLY, CDR2 FYNNEI. As DNA, the CDR3 is TGTGCCAGCAGCGCAACAGGGGCGCAAGGCAATCAGCCCCAGCATTTT. It yields the protein CASSATGAQGNQPQHF. Looking up the rest from reference TRBV2 and TRBJ1-5 gives the full variable domain: EPEVTQTPSHQVTQMGQEVILRCVPISNHLYFYWYRQILGQKVEFLVSFYNNEISEKSEIFDDQFSVERPDGSNFTLKIRSTKLEDSAMYFCASSATGAQGNQPQHFGDGTRLSIL.

In its sample, this clone was seen once. The chain links TRBV5-1 to TRBJ2-4; no firm D call. V gave up 0 bases and J gave up 0 bases, with 7 bases separating them. This CDR3 has 15 amino acids. Germline lookup yields CDR1 SGHRS and CDR2 YFSETQ. The CDR3 loop reads CASSLDRLAKNIQYF. CDR3 sequence (DNA): TGCGCCAGCAGCTTGGACAGATTAGCCAAAAACATTCAGTACTTC.

The rearrangement links TRBV29-1 to TRBJ1-1; D not resolved. Between the trimmed V and J ends, which lost 4 bases and 1 base, there was a span of 7 bases. Germline V gives CDR1 SQVTM, CDR2 ANQGSEA. CDR3 length: 12 amino acids. The CDR3: CSVAQRNTEAFF. The CDR3 DNA reads as TGCAGCGTTGCACAGAGGAACACTGAAGCTTTCTTT. Variable domain in full (rest from reference TRBV29-1 and TRBJ1-1): SAVISQKPSRDICQRGTSLTIQCQVDSQVTMMFWYRQQPGQSLTLIATANQGSEATYESGFVIDKFPISRPNLTFSTLTVSNMSPEDSSIYLCSVAQRNTEAFFGQGTRLTVV.

The gene calls are TRBV1 and TRBJ1-5; TRBD1 reflects the table's D call only, with no check against the DNA. TRBV1 is an annotated pseudogene. This CDR3 contains 18 residues. CDR3 loop: CTSSPRGAGGGEAEPQHF. Here the CDR3 DNA reads TGCACCAGCAGCCCCAGAGGGGCAGGGGGTGGCGAGGCGGAGCCCCAGCATTTT.

This clone occurred once. The V and J genes are TRBV6-5 and TRBJ1-6; weak D call: TRBD1 (6 bases). From germline, CDR1 is MNHEY and CDR2 SVGAGI. V was clipped by 5 bases and J by 4 bases, with 6 bases between them. The length of the CDR3 is 13 residues. The CDR3 reads CASSRGYNSPLHF. CDR3 nucleotides: TGTGCCAGCAGTAGGGGGTATAATTCACCCCTCCACTTT.

The V and J genes are TRBV15 and TRBJ1-6; D gene ambiguous. Germline V CDR1 and CDR2: LNHNV, YYDKDF (reference sequence). The CDR3 has 12 residues. V was clipped by 0 bases and J by 15 bases, with 9 bases between them. As DNA, the CDR3 is TGTGCCACCAGCAGAGATCGGGAACTCCTCCACTTT. Amino acids: CATSRDRELLHF.

This clone appeared once. This chain joins TRBV29-1 and TRBJ1-2; no clear D gene. Germline V CDR1 and CDR2: SQVTM, ANQGSEA. Between the trimmed V and J ends, which lost 4 bases and 4 bases, there was a span of 16 bases. There are 14 residues in the CDR3. The CDR3 is CSVVILWRSYGYTF. The CDR3 DNA reads as TGCAGCGTTGTTATTTTGTGGAGGAGCTATGGCTACACCTTC. Full variable domain (remainder filled in from reference TRBV29-1 and TRBJ1-2): SAVISQKPSRDICQRGTSLTIQCQVDSQVTMMFWYRQQPGQSLTLIATANQGSEATYESGFVIDKFPISRPNLTFSTLTVSNMSPEDSSIYLCSVVILWRSYGYTFGSGTRLTVV.

The rearrangement joins TRBV27 to TRBJ2-1, with 10 positions matching TRBD2. V dropped 4 bases and J dropped 2; count of bases not matched to a gene: 11. This CDR3 is built from 18 residues. From germline, CDR1 is MNHEY and CDR2 SMNVEV (reference sequence). The CDR3: CASSSHRIGLAAYNEQFF. In nucleotides, the CDR3 is TGTGCCAGCAGTTCCCACCGAATAGGACTAGCGGCCTACAATGAGCAGTTCTTC.

This clone was picked up one time. CDR3 bases: TGTGCCAGCAGCTTAACGACAGGGGGATTGAATCAGCCCCAGCATTTT. Translation: CASSLTTGGLNQPQHF. The chain recombines TRBV7-2 with TRBJ1-5, with 9 positions matching TRBD1. CDR1 is SGHTA and CDR2 is FQGNSA in the germline V gene. CDR3 size: 16 residues. J was trimmed by 4 bases and V by 2 bases; bases with no gene match: 6.